The 28 T cell receptor beta chains presented below share a single source sample, sequenced in a study of vaccination effects on CD4 cells after COVID-19. Clones were read by immunoSEQ multiplex PCR, and TCRdb kept only the in-frame ones, dropping some. The sample gives under 70,000 clones, roughly three quarters of which show up once; about 5% is in the top ten. Peptide-pool stimulation followed by sequencing identified expanded antigen-specific CD4+ clonotypes in the ViraFEST assay. Following 10 days of culture, CD4+ T cells were isolated. From March to December 2020, the person had a SARS-CoV-2 infection that was confirmed by PCR. No antigen has been identified for these receptors. Source: CD4+ T cells from PBMCs cultured with HIV peptides, taken before COVID-19 vaccination. Subset indicated: HIV-1 Nef peptide pool negative control/reference culture. The receptors originated from a human donor who had a prior SARS-CoV-2 infection.

The genes are TRBV11-1 and TRBJ2-2; D might be TRBD1 or TRBD2, each matching 6 bases. CDR3 length: 16 amino acids. Germline CDR1 SGHAT, CDR2 FQDESV (reference sequence). V was cut by 1 base and J by 0 bases, with 9 bases left in between. The CDR3 spells CASSLGGAANTGELFF. In nucleotides, the CDR3 is TGTGCCAGCAGCTTAGGGGGGGCGGCGAACACCGGGGAGCTGTTTTTT.

The genes are TRBV5-1 and TRBJ1-3; D uncertain. The CDR3 contains 15 residues. Trimming removed 4 bases from V and 9 bases from J, with 20 bases in between. Per germline, CDR1 SGHRS and CDR2 YFSETQ. CDR3 protein: CASSLEQPPVSTIYF. As DNA, the CDR3 is TGCGCCAGCAGCCTCGAACAACCGCCCGTCTCCACCATATATTTT.

V is TRBV4-2 and J is TRBJ1-5; the match to TRBD1 covers 7 bases. With 4 bases clipped from V and 3 bases from J, the junction kept 15 bases outside the gene matches. Germline V gene lookup returns CDR1 LGHNA and CDR2 YNFKEQ. This CDR3 region has 18 residues. CDR3 sequence (DNA): TGTGCCAGCAGCCTTAATACTCGACCGGGACAGTTCAATCAGCCCCAGCATTTT. Translation: CASSLNTRPGQFNQPQHF.

The CDR3: CASSPFQLEAFF. CDR3 DNA sequence: TGTGCCAGCTCACCATTCCAGCTAGAAGCTTTCTTT. This chain uses TRBV18 with TRBJ1-1, with D uncertain. CDR1 is KGHSH and CDR2 is LQKENI in the germline V gene. The CDR3 contains 12 residues. V dropped 2 bases and J dropped 8 bases, with 9 bases sitting between them.

V and J are TRBV9 and TRBJ2-7; D is ambiguous. Germline CDR1 SGDLS, CDR2 YYNGEE. Trimming took 0 bases from V and 1 from J, leaving 8 bases between them. The CDR3 consists of 14 residues. CDR3 amino acids: CASSVGLQSYEQYF. The DNA of the CDR3 is TGTGCCAGCAGCGTAGGGCTTCAATCCTACGAGCAGTACTTC.

The J gene is TRBJ1-5, the V gene TRBV2; D not certain. The germline V and J ends were trimmed by 3 bases and 0 bases, with 6 bases remaining between them. CDR1 SNHLY and CDR2 FYNNEI come from the germline V gene. This CDR3 contains 14 residues. The CDR3 protein is CASSDEGSNQPQHF. The CDR3 region has the DNA TGTGCCAGCAGTGATGAGGGTAGCAATCAGCCCCAGCATTTT.

The V and J genes are TRBV27 and TRBJ2-2; D gene unclear. CDR3 length equals 14 residues. The V and J ends lost 2 bases and 7 bases respectively, with 11 bases between them. Germline CDR1 reads MNHEY; CDR2 reads SMNVEV (reference sequence). The CDR3 bases are TGTGCCAGCAGTTTACTTCACCCGATCGGGGAGCTGTTTTTT. Residues: CASSLLHPIGELFF.

The rearrangement links TRBV7-9 to TRBJ1-1; 7 bases agree with TRBD1. Germline V gene lookup returns CDR1 SEHNR and CDR2 FQNEAQ (reference sequence). Germline trimming cut 5 bases from V and 1 base from J; bases unmatched to any gene: 10. CDR3 length: 16 amino acids. In DNA form, the CDR3 reads TGTGCCAGCAGCCCTTTATGGACAGGTACGAACACTGAAGCTTTCTTT. This sequence encodes CASSPLWTGTNTEAFF.

The chain links TRBV6-4 to TRBJ2-1; a possible D gene is TRBD2 (5 bases). Germline CDR1 reads MRHNA; CDR2 reads SNTAGT. V lost 8 bases and J lost 6, with 17 bases in between. This CDR3 contains 14 residues. The CDR3 region is CASALERESNEQFF. The CDR3 DNA reads as TGTGCCAGCGCCCTGGAGAGGGAGTCCAATGAGCAGTTCTTC.

The chain uses TRBV2 and TRBJ2-1; TRBD1 matches 9 bases. V was pared by 4 bases and J by 7 bases, with 8 bases of the junction left unmatched. This CDR3 spans 15 amino acids. Per germline, CDR1 SNHLY and CDR2 FYNNEI. The CDR3 nucleotides are TGTGCCAGCAGTGGGGAGACAGGGGGATTGAATGAGCAGTTCTTC. As protein: CASSGETGGLNEQFF.

The chain is built from TRBV2 and TRBJ1-4; no definite D call. Trimming cost V 6 bases and J 8 bases, with 7 bases left between them. The CDR3 is 11 residues long. CDR1 is SNHLY and CDR2 is FYNNEI in the germline V gene. The CDR3 here is CASRTAEKLFF. The CDR3 coding sequence is TGTGCCAGCAGAACGGCCGAAAAACTGTTTTTT. The whole variable domain, filled in from reference TRBV2 and TRBJ1-4, reads EPEVTQTPSHQVTQMGQEVILRCVPISNHLYFYWYRQILGQKVEFLVSFYNNEISEKSEIFDDQFSVERPDGSNFTLKIRSTKLEDSAMYFCASRTAEKLFFGSGTQLSVL.

This clone was seen just once. V is TRBV5-4 and J is TRBJ1-1; TRBD1 aligns across 8 bases. The junction had 6 bases not matched to a gene; V was cut back by 3 bases and J by 2 bases. The CDR3 contains 15 residues. Germline V gene data show CDR1 as SGHNT and CDR2 as YYREEE (reference sequence). CDR3 bases: TGTGCCAGCAGCTATTCGACAGGGGTAAACACTGAAGCTTTCTTT. Its translation is CASSYSTGVNTEAFF.

The genes are TRBV5-6 and TRBJ2-7; 8 bases align to TRBD2. Trimming cost V 0 bases and J 0 bases; bases outside gene matches: 5. In germline, CDR1 is SGHDT, CDR2 YYEEEE. The CDR3 has 16 amino acids. In nucleotides, the CDR3 is TGTGCCAGCAGCTTGGTGGGACTAGAGCACTCCTACGAGCAGTACTTC. This gives the protein CASSLVGLEHSYEQYF.

The rearrangement uses TRBV9 and TRBJ1-1; D unclear. V lost 3 bases and J lost 1, with 4 bases in between. The CDR3 covers 12 residues. CDR1 is SGDLS, CDR2 YYNGEE, per germline. The CDR3 sequence is CASSGPNTEAFF. Here the CDR3 DNA reads TGTGCCAGCAGCGGCCCGAACACTGAAGCTTTCTTT.

The chain links TRBV5-1 to TRBJ2-5, with 8 nucleotides matching TRBD1. Unmatched junction bases numbered 10, after V lost 1 base and J lost 5 bases. CDR3 length equals 16 residues. The germline V gene has CDR1 SGHRS and CDR2 YFSETQ. The CDR3 DNA reads as TGCGCCAGCAGCTTGAGGGGGCAGGGGGCTTCGGAGACCCAGTACTTC. Encoded protein: CASSLRGQGASETQYF.

The chain's CDR3 is CASSLEAGGNTDTQYF. The CDR3 bases are TGTGCCAGCAGCTTAGAGGCGGGGGGAAACACAGATACGCAGTATTTT. The V and J genes are TRBV7-6 and TRBJ2-3; TRBD2 matches 8 bases. The length of the CDR3 is 16 residues. The V gene end was trimmed by 1 base and the J gene end by 2 bases; junction bases not matched to a gene: 5. CDR1 SGHVS and CDR2 FNYEAQ come from the germline V gene.

This clone has only one observation. The chain links TRBV7-3 to TRBJ2-1; 7 bases match TRBD1. The CDR3 is 15 residues long. Germline CDR1 is SGHTA and CDR2 is FQGTGA. The J segment lost 3 bases and the V segment lost 0 bases, leaving 2 bases of the junction unmatched. CDR3 sequence reads: CASSLTGGIYNEQFF. The CDR3 DNA reads as TGTGCCAGCAGCTTAACAGGGGGCATCTACAATGAGCAGTTCTTC.

The chain has TRBV5-4 and TRBJ1-2; D is ambiguous. Germline CDR1 reads SGHNT; CDR2 reads YYREEE (reference sequence). The CDR3 sequence is 13 residues long. Trimming took 1 base from V and 4 from J, leaving 8 bases between them. DNA of the CDR3: TGTGCCAGCAGCTTGATTTGGGGCTATGGCTACACCTTC. It specifies CASSLIWGYGYTF. Filled out from reference TRBV5-4 and TRBJ1-2, the complete variable domain reads ETGVTQSPTHLIKTRGQQVTLRCSSQSGHNTVSWYQQALGQGPQFIFQYYREEENGRGNFPPRFSGLQFPNYSSELNVNALELDDSALYLCASSLIWGYGYTFGSGTRLTVV.

The rearrangement uses TRBV2 and TRBJ1-4; maybe TRBD1 (5 bases). Germline V CDR1 and CDR2: SNHLY, FYNNEI. Trimming cost V 8 bases and J 8 bases, with 18 bases left between them. The CDR3 runs to 14 residues. In nucleotides, the CDR3 is TGTGCCAGCGCGTTGCAGGGTATAGGAGAAAAACTGTTTTTT. This gives the protein CASALQGIGEKLFF.

A few counts support this clone. V usage is TRBV7-2 and J usage is TRBJ2-3, with D tentatively TRBD2 (5 bases). CDR3 size: 14 residues. The germline V gene encodes CDR1 SGHTA and CDR2 FQGNSA. Trimming pared 6 bases from V and 8 bases from J, leaving 18 bases between. Here the CDR3 reads CASSSDYGIVTQYF. Here the CDR3 DNA reads TGTGCCAGCAGTTCCGACTACGGGATTGTTACGCAGTATTTT.

The chain links TRBV7-2 to TRBJ2-2; D is ambiguous. Per the germline V gene, CDR1 is SGHTA and CDR2 is FQGNSA. The CDR3 sequence is 15 residues long. The ends were cut back, 1 base at V and 1 base at J, with 7 bases in the middle. The DNA for the CDR3 is TGTGCCAGCAGCTTAGGTCAAAGGAACACCGGGGAGCTGTTTTTT. The encoded protein is CASSLGQRNTGELFF.

The chain is built from TRBV7-3 and TRBJ2-5; TRBD2 aligns across 10 bases. V lost 2 bases and J lost 5; bases outside the gene matches: 5. CDR3 length: 15 amino acids. Looked up from germline, CDR1 is SGHTA and CDR2 is FQGTGA. CDR3 region: CASSLQPSGSETQYF. Here the CDR3 DNA reads TGTGCCAGCAGCTTACAGCCTAGCGGGAGTGAGACCCAGTACTTC.

This clone was seen more than once but under ten times. The V call is TRBV30, the J call TRBJ1-2; weak D call: TRBD1 (5 bases). From germline, CDR1 is GTSNPN and CDR2 SVGIG (reference sequence). The CDR3 length is 13 residues. V was shortened by 6 bases and J by 5 bases, with 16 bases between the two germline ends. Here the CDR3 reads CACQSTRGYGYTF. The CDR3 DNA reads as TGTGCCTGCCAATCAACGAGGGGATATGGCTACACCTTC.

V and J are TRBV18 and TRBJ2-7; D not resolved. CDR3 length equals 13 residues. The V and J ends lost 2 bases and 2 bases respectively, with 7 bases between them. Germline CDR1 KGHSH, CDR2 LQKENI. CDR3 bases: TGTGCCAGCTCACCAGACGTTCCCTACGAGCAGTACTTC. Protein: CASSPDVPYEQYF.

The chain's CDR3 is CATSRGDVNTGELFF. Here the CDR3 DNA reads TGTGCCACCAGCAGAGGGGACGTGAACACCGGGGAGCTGTTTTTT. The chain couples TRBV15 to TRBJ2-2; D is possibly TRBD1 or TRBD2 (5 bases each). The germline V and J ends were trimmed by 1 base and 1 base, with 7 bases remaining between them. The CDR3 has 15 residues. Germline CDR1 and CDR2: LNHNV and YYDKDF (reference sequence).

The chain carries TRBV5-6 and TRBJ2-2, with a weak D call TRBD1 (6 bases). V was cut by 0 bases and J by 3 bases, with 9 bases left in between. Germline V gene sequence: CDR1 SGHDT, CDR2 YYEEEE. There are 15 residues in the CDR3. The CDR3 protein is CASSLGGQYTGELFF. CDR3 DNA: TGTGCCAGCAGCTTGGGTGGACAGTACACCGGGGAGCTGTTTTTT.

The chain uses TRBV6-2 or TRBV6-3 and TRBJ1-1; 8 positions match TRBD1. The V and J ends lost 5 bases and 1 base, in that order; junction bases with no gene match: 0. The CDR3 covers 13 residues. Germline CDR1 MNHEY, CDR2 SVGEGT. CDR3 DNA: TGTGCCAGCAGTGACAGGGGGAACACTGAAGCTTTCTTT. Amino acids: CASSDRGNTEAFF.

This clone has just one count. The chain joins TRBV6-5 to TRBJ2-1; TRBD2 agrees at 10 bases. With V trimmed by 7 bases and J by 4 bases, 7 bases remained unmatched. This CDR3 has 15 residues. Germline CDR1 MNHEY, CDR2 SVGAGI. The CDR3 reads CASKLAGRSYNEQFF. For the CDR3, the DNA is TGTGCCAGCAAACTAGCGGGAAGATCATACAATGAGCAGTTCTTC.